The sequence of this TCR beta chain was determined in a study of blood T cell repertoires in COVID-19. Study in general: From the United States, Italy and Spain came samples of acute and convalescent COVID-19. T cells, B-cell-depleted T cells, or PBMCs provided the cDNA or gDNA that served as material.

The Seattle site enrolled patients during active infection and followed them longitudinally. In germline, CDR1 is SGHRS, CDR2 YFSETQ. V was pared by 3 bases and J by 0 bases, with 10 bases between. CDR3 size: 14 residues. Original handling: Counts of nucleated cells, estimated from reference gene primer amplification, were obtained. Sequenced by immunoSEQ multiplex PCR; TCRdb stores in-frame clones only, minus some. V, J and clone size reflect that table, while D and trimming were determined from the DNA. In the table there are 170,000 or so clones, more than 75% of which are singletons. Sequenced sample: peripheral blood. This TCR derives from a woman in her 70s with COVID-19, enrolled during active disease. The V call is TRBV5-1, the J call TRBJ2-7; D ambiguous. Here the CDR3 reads CASSSRPDSYEQYF. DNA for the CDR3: TGCGCCAGCAGCTCCCGTCCAGACTCCTACGAGCAGTACTTC.